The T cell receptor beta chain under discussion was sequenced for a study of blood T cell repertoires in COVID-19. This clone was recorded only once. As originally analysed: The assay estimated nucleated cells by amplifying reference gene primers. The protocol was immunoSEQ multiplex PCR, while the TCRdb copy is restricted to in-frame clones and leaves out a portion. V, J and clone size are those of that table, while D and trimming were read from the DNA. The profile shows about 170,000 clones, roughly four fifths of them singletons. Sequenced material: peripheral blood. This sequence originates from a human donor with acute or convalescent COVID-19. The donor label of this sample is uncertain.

The CDR3 coding sequence is TGCAGCGTTGAGGGAGGGGGGTCTCGGACTGAAGCTTTCTTT. Its translation: CSVEGGGSRTEAFF. The chain joins TRBV29-1 to TRBJ1-1; tentatively, D is TRBD1 (6 bases). This CDR3 contains 14 residues. V gave up 3 bases and J gave up 5 bases, with 16 bases separating them. From germline, CDR1 is SQVTM and CDR2 ANQGSEA.